This passage covers 18 T cell receptor beta chains from one sample sequenced in a study of beta chain features in type 1 diabetes. Expressed TCRB transcripts were sequenced because the isolated RNA had all been reverse transcribed beforehand. The method was immunoSEQ multiplex PCR; TCRdb's version includes in-frame clones alone and lacks a portion of them. The table shows 110,000 or so clones, with 30% to 50% occurring only once. Sequencing was carried out using stem cell memory CD4+ T cells from blood. The receptors were gathered from a woman aged 18-29 years in good health.

This clone was counted only a few times. The rearrangement uses TRBV7-3 and TRBJ2-5; D not resolved. This CDR3 region has 15 residues. Trimming left V 0 bases short and J 1 base short, with 9 bases between. CDR1 is SGHTA, CDR2 FQGTGA, per germline. CDR3: CASSLTRGGQETQYF. CDR3 in DNA: TGTGCCAGCAGCTTAACGCGTGGTGGCCAAGAGACCCAGTACTTC.

The rearrangement uses TRBV5-1 and TRBJ1-5; D unresolved. This CDR3 contains 13 residues. CDR1 SGHRS and CDR2 YFSETQ come from the germline V gene. Between the trimmed V and J ends, which lost 4 bases and 0 bases, there was a span of 5 bases. The CDR3 DNA reads TGCGCCAGCAGCCGAGATAGCAATCAGCCCCAGCATTTT. It specifies CASSRDSNQPQHF.

The rearrangement links TRBV4-2 to TRBJ2-1; 14 bases match TRBD2. Germline V gene sequence: CDR1 LGHNA, CDR2 YNFKEQ. The CDR3 length is 19 residues. With V trimmed by 4 bases and J by 4 bases, 12 bases remained unmatched. The CDR3 region has the DNA TGTGCCAGCAGCCTGAAAGGGACTAGCGGGAGCGGGGGGTACAATGAGCAGTTCTTC. It encodes CASSLKGTSGSGGYNEQFF.

The chain uses TRBV5-5 and TRBJ2-5; the D gene is possibly TRBD2 (5 bases). CDR1 is SGHKS, CDR2 YYEKEE, per germline (reference sequence). The CDR3 contains 14 residues. Trimming took off 4 bases at V and 0 bases at J, with 10 bases between the two ends. CDR3 region: CASSRGGDQETQYF. The DNA of the CDR3 is TGTGCCAGCAGCCGGGGTGGGGACCAAGAGACCCAGTACTTC.

This clone was recorded a few times. This chain links TRBV18 with TRBJ2-7, with D possibly TRBD2 on 6 matching bases. This CDR3 comprises 14 residues. Germline loops: CDR1 KGHSH, CDR2 LQKENI. The V end was cut by 3 bases, the J end by 4 bases, with 13 bases between. As DNA, the CDR3 is TGTGCCAGCTCACCCCGGGAGCATAGGTACGAGCAGTACTTC. This sequence encodes CASSPREHRYEQYF. Full variable domain (remainder filled in from reference TRBV18 and TRBJ2-7): NAGVMQNPRHLVRRRGQEARLRCSPMKGHSHVYWYRQLPEEGLKFMVYLQKENIIDESGMPKERFSAEFPKEGPSILRIQQVVRGDSAAYFCASSPREHRYEQYFGPGTRLTVT.

This clone was observed a few times. The chain carries TRBV12-5 and TRBJ2-1; possible D gene TRBD2, 7 bases. This CDR3 comprises 16 residues. V lost 7 bases and J lost 4, with 20 bases in between. CDR1 is LGHNT and CDR2 is FRNRAP in the germline V gene. CDR3 residues: CASAPLGGPPYNEQFF. The CDR3, as DNA: TGTGCTAGTGCCCCCTTGGGGGGGCCACCTTACAATGAGCAGTTCTTC.

This clone came up a few times. The chain uses TRBV28 and TRBJ2-7; 15 nucleotides line up with TRBD2. V lost 2 bases, J lost 0 bases, and 2 bases stayed unmatched. Per germline, CDR1 MDHEN and CDR2 SYDVKM. CDR3 length: 17 residues. In nucleotides, the CDR3 is TGTGCCAGCAGTTTAACGGGACTAGCGGGAGGCTCCTACGAGCAGTACTTC. Translating it yields CASSLTGLAGGSYEQYF.

The chain uses TRBV7-3 and TRBJ2-3; the match to TRBD2 covers 9 bases. This CDR3 contains 17 residues. CDR1 is SGHTA and CDR2 is FQGTGA in the germline V gene. V was clipped by 1 base and J by 2 bases; unmatched bases: 7. The DNA for the CDR3 is TGTGCCAGCAGCTTAAGGCGAGCGGGAGGCCCCACAGATACGCAGTATTTT. It specifies CASSLRRAGGPTDTQYF.

Only a few counts were recorded for this clone. The chain employs TRBV28 and TRBJ1-1, with D perhaps matching TRBD1 (5 bases). Germline V gene sequence: CDR1 MDHEN, CDR2 SYDVKM. The CDR3 length is 14 residues. Trimming removed 3 bases at V and 5 bases at J, with 13 bases between. The CDR3 region is CASSFRATFTEAFF. CDR3 nucleotides: TGTGCCAGCAGTTTCAGGGCAACTTTTACTGAAGCTTTCTTT.

This sequence joins TRBV4-3 and TRBJ2-1; the D is unclear. CDR1 is LGHNA and CDR2 is YSLEER in the germline V gene. This CDR3 has 13 residues. Trimming removed 1 base from V and 5 bases from J, with 6 bases in between. The CDR3 DNA is TGCGCCAGCAGCCAAGTAGTGAACAATGAGCAGTTCTTC. This encodes CASSQVVNNEQFF.

The rearrangement uses TRBV6-5 and TRBJ2-7; 9 positions match TRBD2. CDR3 size: 13 residues. The V gene's germline CDR1 is MNHEY and CDR2 SVGAGI. Trimming took 7 bases from V and 5 from J; bases not matched to a gene: 6. The CDR3 DNA is TGTGCCAGCACGGCTAGCGGGACAAACGAGCAGTACTTC. It translates to CASTASGTNEQYF.

This clone was picked up a small number of times. The genes are TRBV18 and TRBJ2-1, with a tentative D call TRBD1 (6 bases). V was trimmed by 1 base and J by 6 bases, leaving 10 bases between them. Germline assignment: CDR1 KGHSH and CDR2 LQKENI. The CDR3 loop spans 14 amino acids. The CDR3 is CASSPLLRGNEQFF. CDR3 nucleotides: TGTGCCAGCTCACCACTTCTCAGGGGCAATGAGCAGTTCTTC. The entire variable domain, with the rest obtained from reference TRBV18 and TRBJ2-1, is as follows: NAGVMQNPRHLVRRRGQEARLRCSPMKGHSHVYWYRQLPEEGLKFMVYLQKENIIDESGMPKERFSAEFPKEGPSILRIQQVVRGDSAAYFCASSPLLRGNEQFFGPGTRLTVL.

This clone was observed once. The chain combines TRBV4-1 with TRBJ1-1; 7 nucleotides agree with TRBD1. Trimming removed 4 bases from V and 4 bases from J; junction bases left unmatched: 6. This CDR3 comprises 14 residues. CDR1 is MGHRA, CDR2 YSYEKL, per germline. CDR3: CASSPGGPGTEAFF. In nucleotides, the CDR3 is TGCGCCAGCAGCCCAGGGGGGCCGGGCACTGAAGCTTTCTTT.

The chain joins TRBV4-1 to TRBJ1-5; 10 bases match TRBD1. Losses at the gene ends were 4 bases for V and 4 bases for J; bases not matched to a gene: 16. This CDR3 comprises 19 residues. Looked up from germline, CDR1 is MGHRA and CDR2 is YSYEKL. The CDR3 reads CASSPHLGQGGSWNQPQHF. In nucleotides, the CDR3 is TGCGCCAGCAGCCCTCACTTAGGACAGGGGGGGTCATGGAATCAGCCCCAGCATTTT.

The chain joins TRBV28 to TRBJ2-3, with TRBD2 identical over 9 bases. V lost 2 bases, J lost 5 bases, and 8 bases stayed unmatched. The germline V gene encodes CDR1 MDHEN and CDR2 SYDVKM. The length of the CDR3 is 16 residues. CDR3 in amino acids: CASSLISSGIGDTQYF. CDR3 bases: TGTGCCAGCAGTTTAATCTCTAGCGGGATTGGAGATACGCAGTATTTT.

This chain connects TRBV2 to TRBJ2-7; D possibly corresponds to TRBD2 (5 bases). Trimming stripped 11 bases from V and 3 bases from J, with 23 bases between. Germline V gene sequence: CDR1 SNHLY, CDR2 FYNNEI. CDR3 size: 15 residues. The CDR3 loop is CAGSTLSLANYEQYF. In DNA form, the CDR3 reads TGTGCCGGCTCTACTCTAAGCCTAGCCAACTACGAGCAGTACTTC.

The J gene is TRBJ2-3, the V gene TRBV23-1; weak D call: TRBD2 (5 bases). TRBV23-1 is an open reading frame whose function is uncertain. The CDR3 is made up of 17 amino acids. Trimming pared 1 base from V and 4 bases from J, leaving 18 bases between. The CDR3 sequence is CASSQYKLAPTPDTQYF. The CDR3 DNA is TGCGCCAGCAGTCAATATAAGCTAGCCCCGACCCCAGATACGCAGTATTTT.

This clone has a handful of counts. The chain is built from TRBV29-1 and TRBJ2-1, with 9 bases lining up with TRBD1. This CDR3 is 12 amino acids long. Germline V gives CDR1 SQVTM, CDR2 ANQGSEA. The V segment lost 5 bases and the J segment 11 bases; nucleotides outside the gene matches: 7. In DNA form, the CDR3 reads TGCAGCGTTTCCGGGACAGGGTCGCAGCAGTTCTTC. Translated: CSVSGTGSQQFF.